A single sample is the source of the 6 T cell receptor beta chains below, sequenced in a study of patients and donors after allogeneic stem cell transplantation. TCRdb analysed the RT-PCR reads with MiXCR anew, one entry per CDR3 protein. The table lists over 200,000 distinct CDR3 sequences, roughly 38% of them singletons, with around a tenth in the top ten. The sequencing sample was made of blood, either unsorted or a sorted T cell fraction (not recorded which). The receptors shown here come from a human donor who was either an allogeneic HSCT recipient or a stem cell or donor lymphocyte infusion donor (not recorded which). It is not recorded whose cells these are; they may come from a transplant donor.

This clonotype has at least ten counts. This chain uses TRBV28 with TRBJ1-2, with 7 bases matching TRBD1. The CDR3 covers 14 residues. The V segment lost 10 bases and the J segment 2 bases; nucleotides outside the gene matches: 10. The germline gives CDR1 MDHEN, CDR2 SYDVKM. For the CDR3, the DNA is TGTGCCACCAAGACAGGGACTAACAACTATGGCTACACCTTC. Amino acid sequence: CATKTGTNNYGYTF.

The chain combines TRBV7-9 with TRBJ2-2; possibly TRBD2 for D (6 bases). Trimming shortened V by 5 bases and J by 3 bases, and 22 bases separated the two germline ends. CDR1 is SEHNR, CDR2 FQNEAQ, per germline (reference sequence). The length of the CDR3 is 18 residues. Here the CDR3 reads CASSGPWGWDSDTGELFF. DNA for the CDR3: TGTGCCAGCAGCGGGCCTTGGGGCTGGGACTCGGACACCGGGGAGCTGTTTTTT.

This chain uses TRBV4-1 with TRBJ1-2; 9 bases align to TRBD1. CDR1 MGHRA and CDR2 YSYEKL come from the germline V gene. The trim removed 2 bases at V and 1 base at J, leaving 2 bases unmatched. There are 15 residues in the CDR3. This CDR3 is CASSQPGQGNYGYTF. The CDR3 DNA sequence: TGCGCCAGCAGCCAACCGGGACAGGGTAACTATGGCTACACCTTC.

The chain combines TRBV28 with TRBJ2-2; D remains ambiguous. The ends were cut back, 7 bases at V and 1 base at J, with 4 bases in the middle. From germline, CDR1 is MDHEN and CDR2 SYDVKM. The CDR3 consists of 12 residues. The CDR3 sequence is CASTRNTGELFF. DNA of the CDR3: TGTGCCAGCACGCGGAACACCGGGGAGCTGTTTTTT.

CDR3 sequence reads: CASSYSRAGGLPHEQFF. CDR3 nucleotides: TGTGCCAGCAGTTATAGTCGAGCGGGGGGCCTCCCCCACGAGCAGTTCTTC. The chain employs TRBV6-5 and TRBJ2-1, with 9 positions matching TRBD2. The CDR3 sequence is 17 residues long. J gave up 10 bases and V 3 bases, and 16 bases lay outside the gene matches. The V gene's germline CDR1 is MNHEY and CDR2 SVGAGI.

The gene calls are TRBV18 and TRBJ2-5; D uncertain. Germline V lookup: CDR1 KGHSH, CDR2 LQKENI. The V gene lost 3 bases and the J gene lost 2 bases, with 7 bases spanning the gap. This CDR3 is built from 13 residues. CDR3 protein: CASSPPVQETQYF. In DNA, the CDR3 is TGTGCCAGCTCACCGCCGGTTCAAGAGACCCAGTACTTC.